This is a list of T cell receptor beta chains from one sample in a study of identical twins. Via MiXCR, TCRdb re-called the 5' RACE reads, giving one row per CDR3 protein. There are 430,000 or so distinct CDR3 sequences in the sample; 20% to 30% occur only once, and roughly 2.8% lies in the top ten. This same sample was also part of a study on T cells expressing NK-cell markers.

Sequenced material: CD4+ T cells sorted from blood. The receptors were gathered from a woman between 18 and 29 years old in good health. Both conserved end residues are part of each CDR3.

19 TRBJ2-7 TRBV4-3 CASSQVLGGTSGGSSEQYF
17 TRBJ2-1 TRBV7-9 CASSSNPSGNNYNEQFF
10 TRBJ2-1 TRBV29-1 CSVIRDYRIF
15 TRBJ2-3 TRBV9 CASSSREGSTDTQYF
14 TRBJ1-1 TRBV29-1 CSVGEAGTGTEAFF
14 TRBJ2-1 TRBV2 CASEKTTRYNEQFF
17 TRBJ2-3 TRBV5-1 CASSFTTSGGPTDTQYF
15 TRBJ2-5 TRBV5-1 CASSLYSQSPETQYF
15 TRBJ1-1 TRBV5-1 CASSLSFSAGLGAFF
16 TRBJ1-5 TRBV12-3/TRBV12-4 CASSHRGQGWGQPQHF
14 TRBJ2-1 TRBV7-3 CASSLSRSSNEQFF
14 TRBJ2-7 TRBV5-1 CASSLAMTGNEQYF
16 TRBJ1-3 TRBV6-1 CASMYRRGRAGNTIYF
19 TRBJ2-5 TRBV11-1 CASSSIKEADQAYQETQYF
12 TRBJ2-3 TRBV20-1 CSARRGPDTQYF
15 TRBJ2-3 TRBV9 CASSSGTANTDTQYF
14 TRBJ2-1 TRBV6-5 CASSSPYTYNEQFF
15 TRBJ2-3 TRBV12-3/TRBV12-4 CASSLISLGGRTQYF
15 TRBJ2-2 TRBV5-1 CASSPTSGGAGELFF
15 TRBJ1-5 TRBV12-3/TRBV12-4 CASSPDNRGNQPQHF
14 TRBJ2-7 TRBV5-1 CASSPLNRGYEQYF
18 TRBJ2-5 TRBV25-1 CASSDSAPSAGAWETQYF
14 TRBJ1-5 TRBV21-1 CASSPGASNQPQHF
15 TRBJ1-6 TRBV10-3 CAITTDSLNNSPLHF
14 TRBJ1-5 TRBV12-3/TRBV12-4 CASSPSTGSQPQHF
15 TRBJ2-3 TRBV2 CASSTPGGGTDTQYF
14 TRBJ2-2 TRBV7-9 CASSSSTLTGELFF
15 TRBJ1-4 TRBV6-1 CASSSTGTGREKLFF
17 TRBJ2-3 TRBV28 CASSQLRLAGGPDTQYF
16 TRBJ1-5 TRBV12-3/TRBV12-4 CASSLALGAGNQPQHF
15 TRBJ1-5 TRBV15 CATSRGVGNDQPQHF
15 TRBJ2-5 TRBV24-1 CATSDPRTKGETQYF
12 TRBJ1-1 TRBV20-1 CSARRTDTEAFF
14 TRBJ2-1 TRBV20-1 CSGKDRRGFSEQFF
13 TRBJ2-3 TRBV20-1 CSASPESTDTQYF
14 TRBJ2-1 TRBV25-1 CASSLAGGVDEQFF
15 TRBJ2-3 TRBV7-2 CASSLGPGSTDTQYF
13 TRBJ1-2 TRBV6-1 CASSEAPTRQYTF
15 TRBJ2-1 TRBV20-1 CSAPPSGLKYNEQFF
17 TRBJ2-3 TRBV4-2 CASSQGLAGLGTDTQYF
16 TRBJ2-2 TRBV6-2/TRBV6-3 CASRLAGGLGAGELFF
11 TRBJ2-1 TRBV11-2 CASSLHSEVFF
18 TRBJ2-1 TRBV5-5 CASARQGTSGRASPEQFF
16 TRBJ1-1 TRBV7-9 CADPFDRDRENTEAFF
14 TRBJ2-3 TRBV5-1 CASSTMDRDNTQYF
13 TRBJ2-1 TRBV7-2 CASSPKTGDEQFF
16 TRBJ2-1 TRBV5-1 CASSQGASISYNEQFF
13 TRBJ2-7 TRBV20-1 CSAGPTGSHEQYF
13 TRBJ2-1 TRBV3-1 CASARGRAHEQFF
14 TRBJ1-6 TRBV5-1 CASSYDRNTSPLHF
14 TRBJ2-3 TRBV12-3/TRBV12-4 CASREGGGTDTQYF
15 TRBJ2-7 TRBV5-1 CASSVHRNRLYEQYF
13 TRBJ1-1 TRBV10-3 CAISDKPEAEAFF
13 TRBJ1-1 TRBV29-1 CSVEGGNSAEAFF
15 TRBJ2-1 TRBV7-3 CASSLAGGYSNEQFF
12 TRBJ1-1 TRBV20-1 CSASEGAAEAFF